This T cell receptor (beta chain) was identified in a study of blood T cell repertoires in COVID-19. Study in general: COVID-19 samples collected from the United States, Italy and Spain covered acute and convalescent phases.

Libraries were prepared by immunoSEQ multiplex PCR; TCRdb keeps only in-frame clonotypes and omits some of them. The sample shows 250,000 to 300,000 clones, around 80% of them seen only once. Trimming took 6 bases from V and 6 from J; bases not matched to a gene: 7. Per the germline V gene, CDR1 is KGHSH and CDR2 is LQKENI. The length of the CDR3 is 15 residues. Enrolled through a virtual design, the participants were between roughly 18 and 90 years of age and came from 24 US areas. The chain employs TRBV18 and TRBJ2-1; 11 bases match TRBD2. The TCR was taken from a man under 40 with acute COVID-19. Sequences were obtained from PBMCs or T cells enriched from blood (not recorded which). The CDR3 sequence: CASSLAGGPFNEQFF. The CDR3 DNA follows: TGTGCCAGCTCGTTAGCGGGAGGGCCTTTCAATGAGCAGTTCTTC.